Here is one T cell receptor (beta chain) with its context. This sample is part of a study of shared clonotypes between healthy human individuals. Authors' methods: Junction-only sequences produced by ImmunoSEQ had no quality scores, so filtering differed. Method: immunoSEQ multiplex PCR; TCRdb's copy keeps in-frame clones and lacks some. V and J calls and clone size are those listed in that table; D and trimming were worked out from the DNA. Of 1.6 million or so clones listed, approximately 98.5% are singletons. Germline assignment: CDR1 KGHSH and CDR2 LQKENI. CDR3 length equals 15 residues. V lost 4 bases and J lost 5, with 17 bases in between.

The V and J genes are TRBV18 and TRBJ1-1, with D possibly TRBD1 on 6 matching bases. Sequences were obtained from naive CD4+ T cells sorted from blood. As for subset: CD45RA+ positively selected. This TCR derives from a man aged 30 to 45 in good health. The CDR3 loop is CASSRNAGAGTEAFF. The DNA of the CDR3 is TGTGCCAGCTCACGAAACGCGGGGGCAGGGACTGAAGCTTTCTTT.